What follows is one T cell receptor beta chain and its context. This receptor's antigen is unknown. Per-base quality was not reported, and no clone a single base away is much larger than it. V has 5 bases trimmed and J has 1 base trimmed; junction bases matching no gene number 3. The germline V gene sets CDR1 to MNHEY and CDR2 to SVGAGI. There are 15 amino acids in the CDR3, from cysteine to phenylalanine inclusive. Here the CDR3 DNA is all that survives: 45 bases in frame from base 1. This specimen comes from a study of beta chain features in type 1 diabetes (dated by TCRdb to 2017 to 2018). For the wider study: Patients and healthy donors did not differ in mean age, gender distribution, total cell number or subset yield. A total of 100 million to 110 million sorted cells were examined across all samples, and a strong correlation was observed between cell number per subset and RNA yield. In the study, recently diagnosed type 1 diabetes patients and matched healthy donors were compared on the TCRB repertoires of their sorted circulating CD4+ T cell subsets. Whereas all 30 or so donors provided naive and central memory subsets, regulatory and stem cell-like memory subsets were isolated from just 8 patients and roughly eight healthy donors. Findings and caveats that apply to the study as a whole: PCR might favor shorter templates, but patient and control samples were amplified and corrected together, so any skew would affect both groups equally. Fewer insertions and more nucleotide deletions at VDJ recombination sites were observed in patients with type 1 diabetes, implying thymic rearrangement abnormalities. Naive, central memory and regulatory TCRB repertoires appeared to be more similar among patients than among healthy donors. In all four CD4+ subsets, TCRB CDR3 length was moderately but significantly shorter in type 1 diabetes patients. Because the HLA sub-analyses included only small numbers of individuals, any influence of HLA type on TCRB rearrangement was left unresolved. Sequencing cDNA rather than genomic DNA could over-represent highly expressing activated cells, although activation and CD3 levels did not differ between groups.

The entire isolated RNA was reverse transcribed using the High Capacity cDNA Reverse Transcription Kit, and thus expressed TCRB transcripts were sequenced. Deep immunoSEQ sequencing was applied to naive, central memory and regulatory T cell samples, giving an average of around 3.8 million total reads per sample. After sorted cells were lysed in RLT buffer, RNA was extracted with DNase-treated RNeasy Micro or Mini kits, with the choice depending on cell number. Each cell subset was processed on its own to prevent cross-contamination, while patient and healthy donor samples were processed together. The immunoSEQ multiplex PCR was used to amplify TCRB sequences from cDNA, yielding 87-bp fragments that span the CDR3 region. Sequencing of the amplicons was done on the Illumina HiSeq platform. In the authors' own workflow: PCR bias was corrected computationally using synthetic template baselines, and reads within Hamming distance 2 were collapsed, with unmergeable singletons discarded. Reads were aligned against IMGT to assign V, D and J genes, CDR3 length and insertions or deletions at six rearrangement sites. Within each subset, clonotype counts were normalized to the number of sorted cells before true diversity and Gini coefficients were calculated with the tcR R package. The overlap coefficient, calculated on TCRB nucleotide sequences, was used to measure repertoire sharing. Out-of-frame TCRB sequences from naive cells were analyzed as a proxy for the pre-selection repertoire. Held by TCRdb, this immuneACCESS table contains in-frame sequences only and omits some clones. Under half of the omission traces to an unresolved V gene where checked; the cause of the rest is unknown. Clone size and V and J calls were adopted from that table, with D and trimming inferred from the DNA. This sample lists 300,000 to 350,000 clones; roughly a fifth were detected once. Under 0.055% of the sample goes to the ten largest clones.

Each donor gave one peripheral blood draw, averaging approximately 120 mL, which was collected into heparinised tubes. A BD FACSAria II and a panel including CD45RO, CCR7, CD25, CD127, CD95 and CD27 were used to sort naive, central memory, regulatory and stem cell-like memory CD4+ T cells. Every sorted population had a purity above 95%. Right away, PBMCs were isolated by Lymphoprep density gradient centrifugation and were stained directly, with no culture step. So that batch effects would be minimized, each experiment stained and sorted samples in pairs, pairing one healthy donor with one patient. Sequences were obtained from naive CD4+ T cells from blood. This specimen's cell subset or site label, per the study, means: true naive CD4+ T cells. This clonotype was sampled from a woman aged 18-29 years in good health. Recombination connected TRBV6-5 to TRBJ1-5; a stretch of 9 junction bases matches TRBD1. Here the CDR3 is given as CASSLTGGSNQPQHF. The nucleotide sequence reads TGTGCCAGCAGTCTCACAGGGGGCAGCAATCAGCCCCAGCATTTT.